The 19 T cell receptor beta chains presented below share a single source sample, sequenced in a study of read filtering for tumor transcriptome and immune sequencing. Molecular barcoded adaptors covering alpha/delta and beta/gamma chains were used on roughly 400 ng RNA. TCRdb itself ran the reads through MiXCR, one entry per CDR3 protein. The sample has 45,000 to 55,000 distinct CDR3 sequences; about 19% are singletons. Input material: a population of CD138-negative cells sorted from bone marrow. The receptor set was obtained from a donor over 35 with multiple myeloma.

This sequence joins TRBV28 and TRBJ2-7; D not certain. The CDR3 spans 11 residues. Looked up from germline, CDR1 is MDHEN and CDR2 is SYDVKM. CDR3: CTGSLVYEQYF. The CDR3 DNA follows: TGTACCGGCAGTTTGGTTTACGAGCAGTACTTC.

This clonotype showed up just a few times. This chain links TRBV7-8 with TRBJ2-1; D is unclear. Germline loops: CDR1 SGHVS, CDR2 FQNEAQ. This CDR3 contains 13 residues. V was pared by 3 bases and J by 8 bases, with 11 bases between. Here the CDR3 DNA reads TGTGCCAGCAGCTTTATCCCAAGGGATGAGCAGTTCTTC. Protein product: CASSFIPRDEQFF.

This clonotype was seen more than once but under ten times. The chain couples TRBV7-2 to TRBJ2-5; either TRBD1 or TRBD2 may fit D (5 bases each). The germline V gene encodes CDR1 SGHTA and CDR2 FQGNSA. This CDR3 region has 16 residues. Deletions cut 5 bases from V and 5 bases from J, with 21 bases between. Here the CDR3 reads CASSLGVMAGTETQYF. CDR3 in DNA: TGTGCCAGCAGCCTAGGGGTCATGGCAGGGACCGAGACCCAGTACTTC.

This clonotype was counted many times. V is TRBV20-1 and J is TRBJ1-4; a possible D gene is TRBD1 (6 bases). Between the trimmed V and J ends, which lost 0 bases and 8 bases, there was a span of 13 bases. CDR1 and CDR2 (germline): DFQATT, SNEGSKA (reference sequence). The CDR3 loop spans 14 amino acids. CDR3 sequence reads: CSARDQQGGEKLFF. CDR3 sequence (DNA): TGCAGTGCTAGAGATCAACAGGGAGGAGAAAAACTGTTTTTT.

In this sample, this clonotype is medium-sized. CDR3 coding DNA: TGTGCCAGCCTTCCCGGTCTAGCGGGAACCGATGAGCAGTTCTTC. This encodes CASLPGLAGTDEQFF. This chain uses TRBV5-4 with TRBJ2-1; 9 bases match TRBD2. Germline CDR1 reads SGHNT; CDR2 reads YYREEE (reference sequence). V lost 7 bases, J lost 8 bases, and 13 bases stayed unmatched. This CDR3 contains 15 residues.

This clonotype was seen repeatedly, ten times or more. The V call is TRBV6-5, the J call TRBJ1-5, with TRBD1 matching over 10 bases. V was clipped by 4 bases and J by 5 bases; unmatched bases: 8. CDR1 is MNHEY and CDR2 is SVGAGI in the germline V gene. The CDR3 totals 16 residues. CDR3 nucleotide sequence: TGTGCCAGCAGTTCAGCCGGGACAGGGGCGTATCAGCCCCAGCATTTT. This sequence encodes CASSSAGTGAYQPQHF.

The sample holds a few counts of this clonotype. Being one base from a much bigger clone, this may be a read error. The V and J genes are TRBV7-6 and TRBJ2-5; 8 bases align to TRBD2. CDR3 size: 16 residues. The germline CDR1 and CDR2 sequences are SGHVS and FNYEAQ. The CDR3: CASSLAGVAGQEAQYF. CDR3 sequence (DNA): TGTGCCAGCAGCTTAGCGGGGGTAGCGGGACAAGAGGCCCAGTACTTC.

The chain couples TRBV7-2 to TRBJ1-5; 7 bases align to TRBD1. V trimming: 8 bases; J trimming: 5 bases; junction bases outside the gene matches: 6. The germline CDR1 and CDR2 sequences are SGHTA and FQGNSA. The length of the CDR3 is 13 residues. The CDR3: CASGRDRDQPQHF. The CDR3 nucleotides read TGTGCCAGCGGCCGGGACAGAGATCAGCCCCAGCATTTT.

Ten or more counts support this clonotype. V is TRBV20-1 and J is TRBJ2-7, with D possibly being TRBD1 (6 bases). The CDR3 is 13 residues long. Trimming pared 1 base from V and 6 bases from J, leaving 13 bases between. The V gene's germline CDR1 is DFQATT and CDR2 SNEGSKA (reference sequence). CDR3 coding DNA: TGCAGTGCTAGAGTGGGGCAGGGGATCGAGCAGTACTTC. It encodes CSARVGQGIEQYF.

The J gene is TRBJ2-4, the V gene TRBV20-1, with 9 bases lining up with TRBD2. The CDR3 runs 16 residues. Germline values: CDR1 DFQATT, CDR2 SNEGSKA (reference sequence). The chain's CDR3 is CRPYVRSGRAKNIQYF. Here the CDR3 DNA reads TGCAGGCCGTACGTCCGGAGCGGGAGGGCCAAAAACATTCAGTACTTC.

This clonotype was seen repeatedly, ten times or more. The chain links TRBV7-2 to TRBJ2-3; no definite D call. Trimming pared 0 bases from V and 6 bases from J, leaving 10 bases between. The CDR3 is 14 amino acids. Germline CDR1 reads SGHTA; CDR2 reads FQGNSA. Here the CDR3 DNA reads TGTGCCAGCAGCTTAGCGCGCCCGTCGGATACGCAGTATTTT. Its protein is CASSLARPSDTQYF.

On this clonotype: Possible read error: a much larger clone is one base away. This CDR3 reads CASSPGHGAHNEQFF. The CDR3 bases are TGTGCCAGTAGTCCGGGACATGGGGCGCACAATGAGCAGTTCTTC. This chain connects TRBV19 to TRBJ2-1; tentatively, D is TRBD1 (6 bases). The germline V gene encodes CDR1 LNHDA and CDR2 SQIVND (reference sequence). The CDR3 has 15 amino acids. Trimming removed 5 bases from V and 5 bases from J, with 16 bases in between.

This clonotype came up many times. The chain has TRBV3-1 and TRBJ2-1; 9 bases match TRBD2. V dropped 8 bases and J dropped 4; count of bases not matched to a gene: 9. The CDR3 runs to 15 residues. Germline-derived CDR1 and CDR2 are LGHDT and YNNKEL (reference sequence). The CDR3 DNA reads TGTGCCAGCCAAATAGCGGGAGCAACTTACAATGAGCAGTTCTTC. Its protein is CASQIAGATYNEQFF.

This clonotype occurred many times. The J gene is TRBJ2-5, the V gene TRBV3-1; a weak D match, TRBD2 (6 bases). This CDR3 is built from 13 residues. V was cut by 4 bases and J by 5 bases, with 11 bases left in between. From germline, CDR1 is LGHDT and CDR2 YNNKEL (reference sequence). The CDR3: CASSRGGTETQYF. CDR3 DNA sequence: TGTGCCAGCAGCCGGGGCGGGACGGAGACCCAGTACTTC.

The J gene is TRBJ2-1, the V gene TRBV7-2; 10 bases are a match to TRBD1. The V and J ends lost 8 bases and 7 bases, in that order; junction bases with no gene match: 11. Looked up from germline, CDR1 is SGHTA and CDR2 is FQGNSA. The CDR3 covers 15 residues. The CDR3 sequence: CASGWDRGMRNEQFF. The DNA for the CDR3 is TGTGCCAGCGGCTGGGACAGGGGCATGAGGAATGAGCAGTTCTTC. The entire variable domain, with the rest obtained from reference TRBV7-2 and TRBJ2-1, is as follows: GAGVSQSPSNKVTEKGKDVELRCDPISGHTALYWYRQSLGQGLEFLIYFQGNSAPDKSGLPSDRFSAERTGGSVSTLTIQRTQQEDSAVYLCASGWDRGMRNEQFFGPGTRLTVL.

The chain couples TRBV2 to TRBJ2-5; 8 bases are shared with TRBD1. The CDR3 totals 16 residues. Germline CDR1 SNHLY, CDR2 FYNNEI. The junction had 10 bases not matched to a gene; V was cut back by 2 bases and J by 5 bases. The CDR3, as DNA: TGTGCCAGCAGTGAACTACCAGACAGGGGCGATGAGACCCAGTACTTC. Translated, it gives CASSELPDRGDETQYF.

This clonotype was seen ten or more times. The DNA of the CDR3 is TGTGCCAGCAGTTTAGCCAGGGTGGATCAGCCCCAGCATTTT. The encoded protein is CASSLARVDQPQHF. The gene calls are TRBV12-3 or TRBV12-4 and TRBJ1-5; D might be TRBD1 (5 bases). The V end was cut by 0 bases, the J end by 5 bases, with 8 bases between. This CDR3 contains 14 residues.

This clonotype has a handful of counts. Germline and junction disagree at one end, which may indicate a read error. The V call is TRBV7-9, the J call TRBJ2-3, with D maybe TRBD1 (6 bases). CDR3 length: 15 residues. Germline CDR1 reads SEHNR; CDR2 reads FQNEAQ (reference sequence). The CDR3 protein is CAISSHTARTATHYF. CDR3 sequence (DNA): TGTGCCATCAGCTCCCACACCGCTAGGACAGCTACGCATTATTTT.

At least ten counts were recorded for this clonotype. With a much larger clone just one base away, this may be a read error. Because it lacks the conserved phenylalanine or tryptophan at the end, this CDR3 is likely a read error. The J gene is TRBJ2-1, the V gene TRBV6-4; D is ambiguous. There are 12 residues in the CDR3. CDR1 is MRHNA, CDR2 SNTAGT, per germline. V was shortened by 6 bases and J by 5 bases, with 8 bases between the two germline ends. For the CDR3, the DNA is TGTGCCAGCAGGGGCATGGACAATGAGCAGTTCCTC. Translation gives CASRGMDNEQFL.